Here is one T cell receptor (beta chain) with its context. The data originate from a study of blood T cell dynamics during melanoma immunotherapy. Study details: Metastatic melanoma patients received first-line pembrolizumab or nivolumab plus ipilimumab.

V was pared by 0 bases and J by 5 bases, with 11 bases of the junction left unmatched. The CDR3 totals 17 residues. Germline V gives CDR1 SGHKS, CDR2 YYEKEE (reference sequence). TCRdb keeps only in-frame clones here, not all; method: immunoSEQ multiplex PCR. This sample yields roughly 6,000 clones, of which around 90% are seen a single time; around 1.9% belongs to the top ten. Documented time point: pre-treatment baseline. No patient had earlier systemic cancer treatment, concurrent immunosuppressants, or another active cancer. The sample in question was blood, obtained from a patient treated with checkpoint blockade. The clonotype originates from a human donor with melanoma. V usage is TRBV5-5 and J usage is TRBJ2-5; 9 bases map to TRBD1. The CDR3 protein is CASSLAPYRGLGETQYF. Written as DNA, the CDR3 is TGTGCCAGCAGCTTGGCCCCTTACAGGGGGCTGGGGGAGACCCAGTACTTC.